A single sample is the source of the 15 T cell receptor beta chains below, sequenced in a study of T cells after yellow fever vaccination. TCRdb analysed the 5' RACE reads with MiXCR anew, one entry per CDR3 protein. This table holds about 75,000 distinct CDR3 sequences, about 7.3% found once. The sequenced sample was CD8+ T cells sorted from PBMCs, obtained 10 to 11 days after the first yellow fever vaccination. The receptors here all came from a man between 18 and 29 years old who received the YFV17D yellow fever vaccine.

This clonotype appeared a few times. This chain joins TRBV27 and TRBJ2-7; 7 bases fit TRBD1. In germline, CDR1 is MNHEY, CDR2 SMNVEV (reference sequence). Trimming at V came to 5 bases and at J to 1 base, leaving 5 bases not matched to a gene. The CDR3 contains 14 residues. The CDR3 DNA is TGTGCCAGCAGTCTCGACAGGGATTCCTACGAGCAGTACGTC. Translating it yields CASSLDRDSYEQYV.

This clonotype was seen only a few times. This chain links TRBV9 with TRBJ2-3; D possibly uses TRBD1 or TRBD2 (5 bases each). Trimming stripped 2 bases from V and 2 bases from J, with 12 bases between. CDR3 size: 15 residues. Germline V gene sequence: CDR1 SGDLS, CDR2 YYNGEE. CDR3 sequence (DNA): TGTGCCAGCAGCGTCAGGGCTAGCTCCACAGATACGCAGTATTTT. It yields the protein CASSVRASSTDTQYF.

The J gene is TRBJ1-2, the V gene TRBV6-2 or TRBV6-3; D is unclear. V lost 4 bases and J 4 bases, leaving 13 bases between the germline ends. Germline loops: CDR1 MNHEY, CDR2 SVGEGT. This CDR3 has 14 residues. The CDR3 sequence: CASSSGRVPYGYTF. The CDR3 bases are TGTGCCAGCAGTTCCGGCAGAGTACCCTATGGCTACACCTTC.

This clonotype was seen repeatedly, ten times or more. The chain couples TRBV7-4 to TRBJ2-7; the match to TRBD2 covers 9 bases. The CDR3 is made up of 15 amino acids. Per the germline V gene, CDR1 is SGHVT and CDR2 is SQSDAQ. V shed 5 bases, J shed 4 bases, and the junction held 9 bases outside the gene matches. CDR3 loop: CASSARTSEFYEQYV. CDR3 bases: TGTGCCAGCAGCGCCCGGACTAGCGAATTTTACGAGCAGTACGTC.

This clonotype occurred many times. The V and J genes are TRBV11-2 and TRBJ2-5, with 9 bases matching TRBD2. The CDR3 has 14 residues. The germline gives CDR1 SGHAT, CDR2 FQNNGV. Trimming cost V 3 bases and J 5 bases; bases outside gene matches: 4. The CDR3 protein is CASSFLAGRETQYF. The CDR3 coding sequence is TGTGCCAGCAGCTTTCTAGCGGGACGGGAGACCCAGTACTTC.

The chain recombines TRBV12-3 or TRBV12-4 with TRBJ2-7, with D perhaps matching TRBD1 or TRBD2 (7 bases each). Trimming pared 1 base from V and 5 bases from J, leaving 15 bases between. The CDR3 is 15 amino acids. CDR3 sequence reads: CASSLVGGGGNEQYF. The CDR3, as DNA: TGTGCCAGCAGTTTAGTTGGGGGAGGGGGCAACGAGCAGTACTTC.

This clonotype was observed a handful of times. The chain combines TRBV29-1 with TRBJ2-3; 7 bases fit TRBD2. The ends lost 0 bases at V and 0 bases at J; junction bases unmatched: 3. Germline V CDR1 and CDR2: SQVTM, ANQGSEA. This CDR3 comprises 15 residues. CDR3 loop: CSVEEGRGSTDTQYF. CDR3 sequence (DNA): TGCAGCGTTGAAGAAGGGCGGGGGAGCACAGATACGCAGTATTTT.

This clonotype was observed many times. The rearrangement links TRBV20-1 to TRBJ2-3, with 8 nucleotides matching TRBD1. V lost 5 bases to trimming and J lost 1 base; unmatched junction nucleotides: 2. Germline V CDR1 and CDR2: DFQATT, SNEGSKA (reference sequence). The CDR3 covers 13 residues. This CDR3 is CSAPDRGTDTQYF. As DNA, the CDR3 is TGCAGTGCTCCGGACAGGGGCACAGATACGCAGTATTTT.

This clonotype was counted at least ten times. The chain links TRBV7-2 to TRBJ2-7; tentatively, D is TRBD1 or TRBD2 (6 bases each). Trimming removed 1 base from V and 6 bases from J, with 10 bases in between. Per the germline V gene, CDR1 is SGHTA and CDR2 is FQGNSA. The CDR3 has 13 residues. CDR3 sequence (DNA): TGTGCCAGCAGCTTAGTAGGAGGGGGCGAGCAGTACTTC. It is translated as CASSLVGGGEQYF. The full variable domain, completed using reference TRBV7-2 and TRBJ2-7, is GAGVSQSPSNKVTEKGKDVELRCDPISGHTALYWYRQSLGQGLEFLIYFQGNSAPDKSGLPSDRFSAERTGGSVSTLTIQRTQQEDSAVYLCASSLVGGGEQYFGPGTRLTVT.

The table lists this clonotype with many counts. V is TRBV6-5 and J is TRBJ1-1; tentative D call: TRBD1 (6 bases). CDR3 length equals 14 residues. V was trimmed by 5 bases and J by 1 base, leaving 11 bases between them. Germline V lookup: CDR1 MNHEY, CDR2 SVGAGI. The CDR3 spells CASSLGGENTEAFF. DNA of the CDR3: TGTGCCAGCAGTCTAGGGGGGGAGAACACTGAAGCTTTCTTT.

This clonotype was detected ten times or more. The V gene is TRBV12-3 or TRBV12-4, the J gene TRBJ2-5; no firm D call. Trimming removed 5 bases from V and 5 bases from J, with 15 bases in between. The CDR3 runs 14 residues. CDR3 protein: CASSGLGAGETQYF. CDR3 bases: TGTGCCAGCAGTGGCCTAGGAGCTGGCGAGACCCAGTACTTC.

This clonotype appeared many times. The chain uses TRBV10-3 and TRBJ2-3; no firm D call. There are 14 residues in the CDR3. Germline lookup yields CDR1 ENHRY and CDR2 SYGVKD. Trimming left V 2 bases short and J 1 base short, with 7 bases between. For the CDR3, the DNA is TGTGCCATCAGTGAGGGGCAGGGCACAGATACGCAGTATTTT. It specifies CAISEGQGTDTQYF.

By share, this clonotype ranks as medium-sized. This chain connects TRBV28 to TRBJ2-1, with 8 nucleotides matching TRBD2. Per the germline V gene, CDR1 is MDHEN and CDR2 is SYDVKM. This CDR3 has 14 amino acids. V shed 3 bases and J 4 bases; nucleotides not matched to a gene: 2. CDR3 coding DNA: TGTGCCAGCAGTTTCGGGGGGGTGTACAATGAGCAGTTCTTC. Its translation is CASSFGGVYNEQFF.

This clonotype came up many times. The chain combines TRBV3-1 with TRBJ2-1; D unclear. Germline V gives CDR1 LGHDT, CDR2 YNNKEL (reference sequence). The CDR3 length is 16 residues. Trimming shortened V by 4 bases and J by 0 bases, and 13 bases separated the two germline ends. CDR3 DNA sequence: TGTGCCAGCAGCCTGGAGACGGAGAGCTCCTACAATGAGCAGTTCTTC. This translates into CASSLETESSYNEQFF.

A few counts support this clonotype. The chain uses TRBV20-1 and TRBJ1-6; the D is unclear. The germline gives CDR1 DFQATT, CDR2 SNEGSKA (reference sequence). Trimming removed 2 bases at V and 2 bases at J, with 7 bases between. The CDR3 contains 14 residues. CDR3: CSARPEAYNSPLHF. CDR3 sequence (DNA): TGCAGTGCTAGACCCGAGGCCTATAATTCACCCCTCCACTTT.